These 27 T cell receptor beta chains were all obtained from the same sample, sequenced in a study of blood T cells in healthy people across ages. Through a sample-barcoded 5' primer and a J-beta primer mix, a second PCR was run for roughly 7 to 11 cycles. TCRdb passed the 5' RACE reads through MiXCR, listing each CDR3 protein once. The sample has around 1,100,000 distinct CDR3 sequences, more than 30% seen once; the top ten hold around 13%. Sequencing was done on a sample of blood. All receptors come from a man aged 18 to 30 in good health.

To note about this clonotype: A much larger clonotype is one base distant, so this may be a read error. This chain joins TRBV5-1 and TRBJ2-1, with TRBD2 matching over 8 bases. Near its end, the DNA agrees better with TRBJ2-7, so the J call may be wrong. There are 13 residues in the CDR3. CDR1 is SGHRS and CDR2 is YFSETQ in the germline V gene. The CDR3 sequence is CASGSGGGNEQYF. The CDR3 DNA sequence: TGCGCCAGCGGGTCAGGCGGGGGGAATGAGCAGTACTTC.

The chain joins TRBV5-1 to TRBJ2-5, with a weak D call TRBD2 (5 bases). Trimming shortened V by 0 bases and J by 3 bases, and 9 bases separated the two germline ends. Germline CDR1 reads SGHRS; CDR2 reads YFSETQ. The CDR3 is 14 residues long. The CDR3 DNA sequence: TGCGCCAGCAGCTTGGGAGGGAACGAAGAGACCCAGTACTTC. It translates to CASSLGGNEETQYF.

This clonotype was detected only a few times. The chain recombines TRBV20-1 with TRBJ2-3, with TRBD1 matching over 8 bases. CDR1 and CDR2 (germline): DFQATT, SNEGSKA (reference sequence). The J segment lost 2 bases and the V segment lost 4 bases, leaving 8 bases of the junction unmatched. The CDR3 is 15 residues long. CDR3 residues: CSATGDRSYTDTQYF. In nucleotides, the CDR3 is TGCAGTGCTACCGGGGACAGGTCGTACACAGATACGCAGTATTTT.

CDR3 bases: TGCGCCAGCAGCTTGAGCTCATCGACCCCTAGCACAGATACGCAGTATTTT. The encoded protein is CASSLSSSTPSTDTQYF. The genes are TRBV5-1 and TRBJ2-3; D unresolved. This CDR3 comprises 17 residues. Germline CDR1 is SGHRS and CDR2 is YFSETQ. V was trimmed by 1 base and J by 0 bases, leaving 15 bases between them.

The chain has TRBV5-1 and TRBJ1-6, with TRBD1 as a possible D gene (6 bases). CDR1 is SGHRS, CDR2 YFSETQ, per germline. V was trimmed by 0 bases and J by 8 bases, leaving 12 bases between them. The CDR3 consists of 15 residues. The CDR3 DNA reads TGCGCCAGCAGCTTGGATGGACAGTTGGATTCACCCCTCCACTTT. Encoded protein: CASSLDGQLDSPLHF.

The genes are TRBV15 and TRBJ2-3, with D possibly TRBD2 on 5 matching bases. V was pared by 8 bases and J by 2 bases, with 14 bases between. There are 14 residues in the CDR3. Germline CDR1 LNHNV, CDR2 YYDKDF (reference sequence). Here the CDR3 reads CATCISGSTDTQYF. CDR3 sequence (DNA): TGTGCCACCTGCATATCGGGGTCCACAGATACGCAGTATTTT.

V and J are TRBV12-3 or TRBV12-4 and TRBJ1-6; D is perhaps TRBD1 (5 bases). The CDR3 consists of 13 residues. Trimming took 2 bases from V and 9 from J, leaving 8 bases between them. The CDR3, as DNA: TGTGCCAGCAGTTTATATGGGGGTTCACCCCTCCACTTT. This translates into CASSLYGGSPLHF.

This clonotype was seen a handful of times. The rearrangement uses TRBV4-3 and TRBJ1-1; possibly TRBD1 for D (6 bases). V was cut by 0 bases and J by 7 bases, with 18 bases left in between. The germline gives CDR1 LGHNA, CDR2 YSLEER. The length of the CDR3 is 16 residues. CDR3 residues: CASSQDGRGAVGEAFF. The CDR3 DNA is TGCGCCAGCAGCCAAGATGGTCGGGGGGCGGTGGGTGAAGCTTTCTTT.

The CDR3 DNA reads as TGTGCCAGCAGTTTAGGCCGAGGGATTCGGTACACTGAAGCTTTCTTT. Amino acid sequence: CASSLGRGIRYTEAFF. The V call is TRBV27, the J call TRBJ1-1; D gene unclear. Germline assignment: CDR1 MNHEY and CDR2 SMNVEV (reference sequence). The CDR3 runs 16 residues. Trimming took 2 bases from V and 3 from J, leaving 16 bases between them.

This clonotype was seen only a few times. The chain is built from TRBV20-1 and TRBJ1-2; TRBD1 matches 9 bases. The CDR3 covers 19 residues. V trimming: 0 bases; J trimming: 6 bases; junction bases outside the gene matches: 20. The germline V gene encodes CDR1 DFQATT and CDR2 SNEGSKA (reference sequence). The CDR3 sequence: CSARDTHQHRDRDADGYTF. The CDR3 DNA reads TGCAGTGCTAGAGATACCCACCAACACCGGGACAGGGACGCGGATGGCTACACCTTC.

The J gene is TRBJ1-2, the V gene TRBV7-9, with 11 bases lining up with TRBD1. Per the germline V gene, CDR1 is SEHNR and CDR2 is FQNEAQ (reference sequence). The CDR3 is 14 residues long. V gave up 5 bases and J gave up 7 bases; unmatched junction bases: 6. Here the CDR3 reads CASSQPDRGLGYTF. The CDR3 DNA sequence: TGTGCCAGCAGCCAACCGGACAGGGGGCTTGGCTACACCTTC. Looking up the rest from reference TRBV7-9 and TRBJ1-2 gives the full variable domain: DTGVSQNPRHKITKRGQNVTFRCDPISEHNRLYWYRQTLGQGPEFLTYFQNEAQLEKSRLLSDRFSAERPKGSFSTLEIQRTEQGDSAMYLCASSQPDRGLGYTFGSGTRLTVV.

The chain employs TRBV4-2 and TRBJ1-4; maybe TRBD1 (5 bases). CDR3 length: 16 amino acids. Trimming left V 0 bases short and J 3 bases short, with 11 bases between. CDR1 is LGHNA, CDR2 YNFKEQ, per germline. In nucleotides, the CDR3 is TGTGCCAGCAGCCAAGATCCGGGGACGGCTAATGAAAAACTGTTTTTT. Its protein product is CASSQDPGTANEKLFF.

The rearrangement links TRBV2 to TRBJ1-2; D is uncertain. V gave up 6 bases and J gave up 8 bases, with 7 bases separating them. The CDR3 runs to 10 residues. Per the germline V gene, CDR1 is SNHLY and CDR2 is FYNNEI. Here the CDR3 reads CASRVVGYTF. In DNA form, the CDR3 reads TGTGCCAGCAGAGTCGTGGGCTACACCTTC.

This clonotype was counted once. The chain combines TRBV4-3 with TRBJ2-3; 7 positions match TRBD2. The CDR3 is 16 residues long. Germline V CDR1 and CDR2: LGHNA, YSLEER. Losses at the gene ends were 4 bases for V and 0 bases for J; bases not matched to a gene: 7. CDR3 DNA: TGCGCCAGCAGCCCCCTCCTAGCGGAAAGCACAGATACGCAGTATTTT. It translates to CASSPLLAESTDTQYF.

The table lists this clonotype with a few counts. V is TRBV7-9 and J is TRBJ2-1; D remains unclear. V lost 0 bases to trimming and J lost 0 bases, with 15 bases between them. This CDR3 has 18 residues. Per germline, CDR1 SEHNR and CDR2 FQNEAQ (reference sequence). The CDR3 region is CASSLAIGPESSYNEQFF. DNA of the CDR3: TGTGCCAGCAGCTTAGCCATCGGACCTGAGAGCTCCTACAATGAGCAGTTCTTC.

This clonotype was seen once. The rearrangement links TRBV12-3 or TRBV12-4 to TRBJ2-1, with 10 bases fitting TRBD1. This CDR3 is 15 amino acids long. V shed 3 bases and J 5 bases; nucleotides not matched to a gene: 4. The CDR3 nucleotides read TGTGCCAGCAGTTTCATGGGACAGGGGAACAATGAGCAGTTCTTC. Translating gives CASSFMGQGNNEQFF.

The chain is built from TRBV11-2 and TRBJ2-3; no reliable D call. Germline loops: CDR1 SGHAT, CDR2 FQNNGV. The V gene lost 1 base and the J gene lost 5 bases, with 7 bases spanning the gap. The CDR3 has 13 residues. The CDR3 bases are TGTGCCAGCAGCTTAGTAGGGTTAGATACGCAGTATTTT. It codes for CASSLVGLDTQYF.

V usage is TRBV6-2 or TRBV6-3 and J usage is TRBJ1-2, with 9 positions matching TRBD1. CDR3 length equals 15 residues. V shed 4 bases, J shed 6 bases, and the junction held 9 bases outside the gene matches. Germline CDR1 and CDR2: MNHEY and SVGEGT. This CDR3 is CASSSVSGTGNGYTF. The DNA for the CDR3 is TGTGCCAGCAGTTCCGTTTCCGGGACAGGGAATGGCTACACCTTC.

The gene calls are TRBV3-1 and TRBJ2-2; D not certain. The germline V and J ends were trimmed by 7 bases and 2 bases, with 8 bases remaining between them. The CDR3 contains 13 residues. Germline CDR1 LGHDT, CDR2 YNNKEL (reference sequence). The CDR3 DNA reads as TGTGCCAGCAACCCAGATAACACCGGGGAGCTGTTTTTT. Translating it yields CASNPDNTGELFF.

A few counts support this clonotype. The genes are TRBV7-8 and TRBJ1-1, with no clear D. The CDR3 runs to 14 residues. Germline V CDR1 and CDR2: SGHVS, FQNEAQ. V shed 7 bases and J shed 4 bases, with 16 bases lying between them. CDR3 in amino acids: CASTPRREGTEAFF. The DNA of the CDR3 is TGTGCCAGCACCCCCAGAAGGGAGGGCACTGAAGCTTTCTTT.

This clonotype has just one count. One base separates it from a far larger clone, so it is likely a read error. The chain recombines TRBV5-6 with TRBJ1-5; D is ambiguous. The germline CDR1 and CDR2 sequences are SGHDT and YYEEEE. The CDR3 contains 12 residues. CDR3 protein: CASSFGNQPQRF. The CDR3 DNA reads as TGTGCCAGCAGCTTCGGGAATCAGCCCCAGCGTTTT.

This chain joins TRBV10-3 and TRBJ1-4; no clear D gene. The CDR3 is 13 amino acids. The germline V gene encodes CDR1 ENHRY and CDR2 SYGVKD. V lost 6 bases and J 0 bases, leaving 5 bases between the germline ends. This CDR3 reads CAIRGTTNEKLFF. The DNA of the CDR3 is TGTGCCATCAGGGGTACAACTAATGAAAAACTGTTTTTT.

The sample holds many counts of this clonotype. The CDR3 DNA reads TGTGCCAGCAGTTTAGGGGGGGGAGCTTTCTTT. Translated, it gives CASSLGGGAFF. The chain has TRBV12-3 or TRBV12-4 and TRBJ1-1, with D possibly TRBD1 on 5 matching bases. V gave up 1 base and J gave up 10 bases, with 7 bases separating them. The CDR3 consists of 11 residues.

The CDR3 DNA follows: TGTGCCAGCAGTTACACGGAAGTTAATCAGCCCCAGCATTTT. It translates to CASSYTEVNQPQHF. The rearrangement links TRBV6-6 to TRBJ1-5; no clear D. Between the trimmed V and J ends, which lost 2 bases and 4 bases, there was a span of 9 bases. The CDR3 has 14 residues. CDR1 is MNHNY and CDR2 is SVGAGI in the germline V gene (reference sequence).

This clonotype was counted only a few times. The chain joins TRBV29-1 to TRBJ1-4; D gene ambiguous. The V gene's germline CDR1 is SQVTM and CDR2 ANQGSEA. The CDR3 spans 11 residues. CDR3 sequence reads: CSGKGSEKLFF. DNA of the CDR3: TGCAGTGGCAAAGGAAGTGAAAAACTGTTTTTT.

V gene TRBV7-2 combines with J gene TRBJ2-7; 8 bases fit TRBD1. Germline values: CDR1 SGHTA, CDR2 FQGNSA. This CDR3 has 15 amino acids. V lost 3 bases and J lost 7; bases outside the gene matches: 11. The CDR3 is CASSFGQGLKGEQYF. The DNA of the CDR3 is TGTGCCAGCAGCTTCGGACAGGGCTTGAAGGGAGAGCAGTACTTC.

About this clonotype: The junction and the germline gene differ at one end; a read error may be behind it. The V call is TRBV29-1, the J call TRBJ1-1, with D perhaps TRBD1 (6 bases). Germline V CDR1 and CDR2: SQVTM, ANQGSEA. This CDR3 comprises 15 residues. The CDR3 nucleotides read TGCAGCGTTCGGGGGGCCCGTTCATTGAACACTGAAGCTTTGTTT. The encoded protein is CSVRGARSLNTEALF.